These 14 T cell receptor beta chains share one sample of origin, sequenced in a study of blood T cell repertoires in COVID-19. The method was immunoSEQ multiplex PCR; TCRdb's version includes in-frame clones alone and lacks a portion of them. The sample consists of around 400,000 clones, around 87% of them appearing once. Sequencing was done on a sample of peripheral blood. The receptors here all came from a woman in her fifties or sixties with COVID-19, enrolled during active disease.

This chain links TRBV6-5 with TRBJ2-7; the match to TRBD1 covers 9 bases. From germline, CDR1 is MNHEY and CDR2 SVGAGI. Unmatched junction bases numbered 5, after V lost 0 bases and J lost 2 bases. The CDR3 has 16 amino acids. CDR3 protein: CASSYSMTGGAYEQYF. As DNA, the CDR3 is TGTGCCAGCAGTTACTCAATGACAGGGGGAGCCTACGAGCAGTACTTC.

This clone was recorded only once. CDR3 nucleotide sequence: TGTGCCAGCAACGCGGGGAGCCCCACAGATACGCAGTATTTT. It encodes CASNAGSPTDTQYF. The J gene is TRBJ2-3, the V gene TRBV7-3; tentatively, D is TRBD2 (6 bases). CDR1 and CDR2 (germline): SGHTA, FQGTGA. Between the trimmed V and J ends, which lost 7 bases and 2 bases, there was a span of 13 bases. The CDR3 is made up of 14 amino acids.

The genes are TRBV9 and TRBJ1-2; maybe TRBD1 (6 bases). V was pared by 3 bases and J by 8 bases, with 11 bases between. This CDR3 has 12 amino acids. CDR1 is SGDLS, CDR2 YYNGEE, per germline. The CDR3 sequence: CASSADRRGYTF. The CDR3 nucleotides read TGTGCCAGCAGCGCGGACAGACGGGGCTACACCTTC.

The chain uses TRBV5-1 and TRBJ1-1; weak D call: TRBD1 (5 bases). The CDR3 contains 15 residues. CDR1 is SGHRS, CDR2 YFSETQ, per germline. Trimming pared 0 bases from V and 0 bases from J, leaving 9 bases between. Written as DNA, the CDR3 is TGCGCCAGCAGCTTGGTGGCAGGGATGAACACTGAAGCTTTCTTT. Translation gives CASSLVAGMNTEAFF.

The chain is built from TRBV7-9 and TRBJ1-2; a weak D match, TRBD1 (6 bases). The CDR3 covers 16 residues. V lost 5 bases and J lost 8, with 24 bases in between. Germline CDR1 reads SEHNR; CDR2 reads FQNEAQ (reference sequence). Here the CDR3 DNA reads TGTGCCAGCAGCCCACCCGTTTCCGGGACATCGGAGGGCTACACCTTC. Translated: CASSPPVSGTSEGYTF.

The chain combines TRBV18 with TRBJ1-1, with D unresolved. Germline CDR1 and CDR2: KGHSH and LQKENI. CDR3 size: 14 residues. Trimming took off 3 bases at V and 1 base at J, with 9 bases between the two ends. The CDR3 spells CASSPRGANTEAFF. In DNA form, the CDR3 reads TGTGCCAGCTCACCTAGAGGAGCGAACACTGAAGCTTTCTTT.

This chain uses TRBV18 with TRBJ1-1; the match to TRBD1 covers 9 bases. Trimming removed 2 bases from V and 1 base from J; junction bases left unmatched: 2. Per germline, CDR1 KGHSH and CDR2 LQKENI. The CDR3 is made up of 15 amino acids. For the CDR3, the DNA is TGTGCCAGCTCACCAGGACAGGGGCGGAACACTGAAGCTTTCTTT. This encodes CASSPGQGRNTEAFF. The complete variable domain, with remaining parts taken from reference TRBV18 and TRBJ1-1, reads NAGVMQNPRHLVRRRGQEARLRCSPMKGHSHVYWYRQLPEEGLKFMVYLQKENIIDESGMPKERFSAEFPKEGPSILRIQQVVRGDSAAYFCASSPGQGRNTEAFFGQGTRLTVV.

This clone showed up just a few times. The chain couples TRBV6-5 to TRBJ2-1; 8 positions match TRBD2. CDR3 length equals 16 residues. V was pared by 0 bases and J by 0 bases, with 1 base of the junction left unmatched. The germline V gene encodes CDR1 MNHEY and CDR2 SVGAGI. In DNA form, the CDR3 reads TGTGCCAGCAGTTACTCCCGGGGGGGCTCCTACAATGAGCAGTTCTTC. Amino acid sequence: CASSYSRGGSYNEQFF.

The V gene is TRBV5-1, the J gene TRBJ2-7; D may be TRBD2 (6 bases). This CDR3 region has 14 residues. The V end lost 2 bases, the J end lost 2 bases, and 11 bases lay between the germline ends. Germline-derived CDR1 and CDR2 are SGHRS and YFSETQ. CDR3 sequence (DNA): TGCGCCAGCAGCTTTCGCGGGGAGACCTACGAGCAGTACTTC. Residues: CASSFRGETYEQYF.

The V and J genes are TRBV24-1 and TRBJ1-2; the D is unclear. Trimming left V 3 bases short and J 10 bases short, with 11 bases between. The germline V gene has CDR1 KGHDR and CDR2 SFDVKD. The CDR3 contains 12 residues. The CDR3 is CATSDAGPDYTF. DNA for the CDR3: TGTGCCACCAGTGATGCGGGCCCGGACTACACCTTC.

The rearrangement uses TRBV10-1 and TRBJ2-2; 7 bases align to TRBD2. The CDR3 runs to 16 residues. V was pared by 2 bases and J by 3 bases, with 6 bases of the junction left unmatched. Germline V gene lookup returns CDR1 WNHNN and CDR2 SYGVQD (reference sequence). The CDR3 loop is CASSEPERGDTGELFF. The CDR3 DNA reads TGCGCCAGCAGTGAGCCGGAGCGGGGAGACACCGGGGAGCTGTTTTTT.

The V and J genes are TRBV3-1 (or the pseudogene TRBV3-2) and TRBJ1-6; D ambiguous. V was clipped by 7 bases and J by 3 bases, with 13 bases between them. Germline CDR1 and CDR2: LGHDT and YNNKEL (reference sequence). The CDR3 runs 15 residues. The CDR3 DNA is TGTGCCAGCACCGAAATGGGCCTCTATAATTCACCCCTCCACTTT. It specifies CASTEMGLYNSPLHF.

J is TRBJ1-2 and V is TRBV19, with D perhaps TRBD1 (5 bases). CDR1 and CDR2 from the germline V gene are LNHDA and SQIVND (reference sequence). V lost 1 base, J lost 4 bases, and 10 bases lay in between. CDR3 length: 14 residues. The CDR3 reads CASSIAPQGYGYTF. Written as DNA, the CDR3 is TGTGCCAGTAGTATAGCCCCCCAGGGCTATGGCTACACCTTC. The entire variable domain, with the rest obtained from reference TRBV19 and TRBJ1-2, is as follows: DGGITQSPKYLFRKEGQNVTLSCEQNLNHDAMYWYRQDPGQGLRLIYYSQIVNDFQKGDIAEGYSVSREKKESFPLTVTSAQKNPTAFYLCASSIAPQGYGYTFGSGTRLTVV.

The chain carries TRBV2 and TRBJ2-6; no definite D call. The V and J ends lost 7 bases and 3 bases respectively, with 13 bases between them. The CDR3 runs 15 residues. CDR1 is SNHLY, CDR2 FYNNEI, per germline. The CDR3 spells CASNQFGIGANVLTF. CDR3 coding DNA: TGTGCCAGCAACCAATTTGGCATTGGGGCCAACGTCCTGACTTTC.